These T cell receptor beta chains were read from a single sample in a study of CD8 T cells in ankylosing spondylitis. TCRdb processed the 5' RACE reads anew with MiXCR; each CDR3 protein has one entry. This table has 150,000 to 200,000 distinct CDR3 sequences, around 13% appearing once. The specimen was blood, either unsorted or a sorted T cell fraction (not recorded which). The receptors come from a male donor with ankylosing spondylitis or in good health (not recorded which). Each CDR3 is given with its conserved first and last residue. A D gene is named only where the DNA matches it firmly. Rows give clone size only sometimes, using once, few, many, or a class for an expanded clone.

>TRBV4-1|many|TRBJ2-2|NA
TGCGCCAGCAGGCCTGGGGGGGCCACCGGGGAGCTGTTTTTT
CASRPGGATGELFF
>TRBV27|NA|TRBJ2-1|NA
TGTGCCAGCAGTTTAGGGGGCGAGCCGTACAATGAGCAGTTCTTC
CASSLGGEPYNEQFF
>TRBV27|NA|TRBJ2-7|NA
TGTGCCAGCAGTCGACAGGTGAGCTCCTACGAGCAGTACTTC
CASSRQVSSYEQYF
>TRBV2|once|TRBJ2-7|TRBD1
TGTGCCAGCAGGGAAACGACAGGGCAAACCTTCTACGAGCAGTACTTC
CASRETTGQTFYEQYF
>TRBV2|NA|TRBJ2-3|NA
TGTGCCAGCCCCCGAGGCGCAGGGAGAGGAGATACGCAGTATTTT
CASPRGAGRGDTQYF
>TRBV30|once|TRBJ1-4|NA
TGTGCCTGGAGCGCGGCGGCCGATGAAAAACTGTTTTTT
CAWSAAADEKLFF
>TRBV6-5|NA|TRBJ1-4|TRBD1
TGTGCCAGCAGTTTAAGGGGCCTGACAGGGGTTGATGAAAAACTGTTTTTT
CASSLRGLTGVDEKLFF
>TRBV2|NA|TRBJ1-1|NA
TGTGCCAGCAGTGCGGGCCCTATTCGGACTGAAGCTTTCTTT
CASSAGPIRTEAFF
>TRBV27|many|TRBJ2-7|TRBD2
TGTGCCAGCAGTTTCTCGACTAGCGGAGCCTACGAGCAGTACTTC
CASSFSTSGAYEQYF
>TRBV27|few|TRBJ2-3|NA
TGTGCCAGCAGTTTCCCCGATGCGAATACGCAGTATTTT
CASSFPDANTQYF
>TRBV5-6|few|TRBJ2-5|NA
TGTGCCAGCAGCTTGGGGGCCGGCAGGGAAGAGACCCAGTACTTC
CASSLGAGREETQYF
>TRBV27|NA|TRBJ2-1|TRBD2
TGTGCCAGCAGTCCCCTCATACGGGCGGGGGTATACAATGAGCAGTTCTTC
CASSPLIRAGVYNEQFF
>TRBV12-3/TRBV12-4|many|TRBJ2-7|NA
TGTGCCAGCAGTCTCACCCGGCAGGGCGAGCAGTACTTC
CASSLTRQGEQYF
>TRBV4-1|few|TRBJ2-7|TRBD1
TGCGCCAGCAGCCACATCGGACAGGGGGCCTACGAGCAGTACTTC
CASSHIGQGAYEQYF
>TRBV24-1|NA|TRBJ2-3|NA
TGTGCCACCAGCCGGGGGGATACGCAGTATTTT
CATSRGDTQYF
>TRBV29-1|NA|TRBJ2-5|NA
TGCAGCGTTGATAGGGGCGAGGAGGCTGGGGAACAAGAGACCCAGTACTTC
CSVDRGEEAGEQETQYF
>TRBV6-4|many|TRBJ2-1|TRBD2
TGTGCCAGCAGTGACAGGGCGGGAGAAGAGGATGAGCAGTTCTTC
CASSDRAGEEDEQFF
>TRBV3-1|many|TRBJ2-3|NA
TGTGCCAGCAGACGGGAGTACACAGATACGCAGTATTTT
CASRREYTDTQYF
>TRBV13|NA|TRBJ2-1|NA
TGTGCCAGCAGCCTGGACTCCGCCAATGAGCAGTTCTTC
CASSLDSANEQFF
>TRBV20-1|few|TRBJ2-2|NA
TGCAGTGCAAGGACACCTAACACCGGGGAGCTGTTTTTT
CSARTPNTGELFF
>TRBV28|NA|TRBJ2-7|NA
TGTGCCAGCAGTTTAGGGTGGGACCTGGGGGAGCAGTACTTC
CASSLGWDLGEQYF
>TRBV20-1|NA|TRBJ2-1|NA
TGCTGTACCCCTTCCCCGATCGGGACAACTTACAATGAGCAGTTCTTC
CCTPSPIGTTYNEQFF
>TRBV4-1|NA|TRBJ2-6|NA
TGCGCCAGCAGTCCTATTCACTCTGGGGCCAACGTCCTGACTTTC
CASSPIHSGANVLTF
>TRBV2|few|TRBJ2-3|TRBD2
TGTGCCAGCAGTGAAGAGGGTAGCGGGGGCTTCGGCGATACGCAGTATTTT
CASSEEGSGGFGDTQYF
>TRBV10-3|few|TRBJ2-3|NA
TGTGCCATCAGACGACAGGCCCCTGATACGCAGTATTTT
CAIRRQAPDTQYF
>TRBV7-2|few|TRBJ2-5|TRBD1
TGTGCCAGCAGCACCCTCACCACCTACAGGGGTGAGACCCAGTACTTC
CASSTLTTYRGETQYF
>TRBV27|many|TRBJ2-1|NA
TGTGCCATCTCTGTAGGGGGTGAGCAGTTCTTC
CAISVGGEQFF
>TRBV20-1|NA|TRBJ2-5|NA
TGCAGTGCTAGGTTCAACCATGGGGGACCTACTCTCCCTGGGGAGACCCAGTACTTC
CSARFNHGGPTLPGETQYF
>TRBV6-1|NA|TRBJ1-2|TRBD1
TGTGCCAGCAGTACCGGACAGGGCCTATGGGGAGGCTACACCTTC
CASSTGQGLWGGYTF
>TRBV10-2|NA|TRBJ2-7|TRBD2
TGCGCCAGTAGCGGGAGGGCCGACGAGCAGTACTTC
CASSGRADEQYF
>TRBV12-3/TRBV12-4|few|TRBJ2-5|NA
TGTGCCAGCAGTTTAACCAGCCGGGAGACCCAGTACTTC
CASSLTSRETQYF
>TRBV4-2|NA|TRBJ2-7|TRBD2
TGTGCCAGCAGCCCCGTGTGGGGGGGGAGCGAGCAGTACTTC
CASSPVWGGSEQYF
>TRBV12-3/TRBV12-4|few|TRBJ2-7|NA
TGTGCCAGCAGTTTACCAGGGGTAGCCTTCGAGCAGTACTTC
CASSLPGVAFEQYF
>TRBV6-5|few|TRBJ1-2|NA
TGTGCCAGCAGTTACGGATTCGGGACCAACTATGGCTACACCTTC
CASSYGFGTNYGYTF
>TRBV29-1|once|TRBJ1-1|TRBD1
TGCAGCTCCCTATTGGGGAACCGGGACAGGCTGAACACTGAAGCTTTCTTT
CSSLLGNRDRLNTEAFF
>TRBV12-3/TRBV12-4|NA|TRBJ2-7|NA
TGTGCCAGCAGTTTAGACGCCCAGGGGCTAGAGCAGTACTTC
CASSLDAQGLEQYF
>TRBV12-3/TRBV12-4|NA|TRBJ2-2|NA
TGTGCCAGCAGTTTACTGGAGACAGCGAACACCGGGGAGCTGTTTTTT
CASSLLETANTGELFF
>TRBV6-1|many|TRBJ1-2|NA
TGTGCCAGCAGTGTAGCAGGACTAAATGGCTACACCTTC
CASSVAGLNGYTF
>TRBV6-1|NA|TRBJ2-7|TRBD2
TGTGCCAGCAGCCGCGGACTAGCGGAGGTGGGGGAGCAGTACTTC
CASSRGLAEVGEQYF
>TRBV12-3/TRBV12-4|NA|TRBJ1-1|TRBD1
TGTGCCAGCAGTTTCGGGACAGGGGCATGGAACACTGAAGCTTTCTTT
CASSFGTGAWNTEAFF